Presented here are 2 T cell receptor beta chains from one specimen sequenced in a study of CD8+ T cells in alopecia areata. After isolation, RNA underwent reverse transcription to generate cDNA as the sequencing template. The data were produced by immunoSEQ multiplex PCR, yet TCRdb's version contains in-frame clones alone and is incomplete. The table includes about 210,000 clones, approximately 45% detected once. Treatment meaning: oral pan-JAK inhibitor, 5-10 mg twice daily. The source was CD4+ T cells sorted from blood, collected at approximately week 36, from a patient treated with tofacitinib. The receptors come from a human donor with alopecia areata.

V and J are TRBV5-6 and TRBJ2-7; D perhaps matches TRBD2 (6 bases). The V end lost 2 bases, the J end lost 0 bases, and 9 bases lay between the germline ends. Germline CDR1 reads SGHDT; CDR2 reads YYEEEE. This CDR3 has 14 residues. This CDR3 reads CASSFRGSSYEQYF. The CDR3 bases are TGTGCCAGCAGCTTCCGGGGGAGCTCCTACGAGCAGTACTTC.

In this sample, this clone turned up a few times. The rearrangement joins TRBV29-1 to TRBJ2-1; tentative D call: TRBD1 (6 bases). The CDR3 consists of 15 residues. The V gene's germline CDR1 is SQVTM and CDR2 ANQGSEA. V dropped 6 bases and J dropped 0 bases, with 15 bases sitting between them. CDR3 nucleotide sequence: TGCAGCGTACAGGGACCACAAGACTCCTACAATGAGCAGTTCTTC. Translated, it gives CSVQGPQDSYNEQFF.